This TCR beta chain was identified in a study of cytomegalovirus exposure and HLA in healthy donors. Germline loops: CDR1 SQVTM, CDR2 ANQGSEA. This CDR3 region has 15 residues. V shed 6 bases, J shed 2 bases, and the junction held 11 bases outside the gene matches. 60 Vbeta and 13 Jbeta primers were used in PCR. Clones were sequenced by immunoSEQ multiplex PCR, and TCRdb holds only the in-frame ones, with some missing. The sample yields roughly 140,000 clones, over 60% seen once. This chain links TRBV29-1 with TRBJ2-7; the match to TRBD1 covers 9 bases. The source of this sequence is a woman between 25 and 40 years old in good health and CMV-seropositive. The sample was PBMCs. The CDR3 region is CSVGGEGQGPYEQYF. CDR3 coding DNA: TGCAGCGTGGGGGGAGAGGGACAGGGACCCTACGAGCAGTACTTC.